This T cell receptor beta chain emerged from a study of identical twins. Study conclusions and caveats: Modeled out-of-frame TCR alpha sharing in monozygotic twins fell below observed levels. Reduced insertions were recorded for abundant cord blood beta clonotypes, with no such pattern in memory repertoires. In zero-insertion analyses, partial confounding could arise from invariant MAIT and iNKT cells.

The CDR3 loop spans 16 amino acids. Trimming pared 2 bases from V and 0 bases from J, leaving 11 bases between. Germline lookup yields CDR1 SGHTA and CDR2 FQGNSA. This clonotype was detected a few times. Its antigen is unidentified. A universal primer site was created by template switching, with the cDNA bearing unique molecular identifiers. Using its own MiXCR run on the 5' RACE reads, TCRdb lists one record per CDR3 protein. Counted here are approximately 620,000 distinct CDR3 sequences, 8.5% to 9.5% occurring once; the ten biggest clones make up around 0.98%. In addition, the sample was reused for a study of yellow fever vaccine responses in identical twins.

Sequenced material: PBMCs. The clonotype comes from a woman between 18 and 30 years old in good health. The chain carries TRBV7-2 and TRBJ1-5; TRBD1 is a possible D gene (5 bases). The CDR3 nucleotides read TGTGCCAGCAGCTTAAACACAGGCAATAGCAATCAGCCCCAGCATTTT. Its translation: CASSLNTGNSNQPQHF.